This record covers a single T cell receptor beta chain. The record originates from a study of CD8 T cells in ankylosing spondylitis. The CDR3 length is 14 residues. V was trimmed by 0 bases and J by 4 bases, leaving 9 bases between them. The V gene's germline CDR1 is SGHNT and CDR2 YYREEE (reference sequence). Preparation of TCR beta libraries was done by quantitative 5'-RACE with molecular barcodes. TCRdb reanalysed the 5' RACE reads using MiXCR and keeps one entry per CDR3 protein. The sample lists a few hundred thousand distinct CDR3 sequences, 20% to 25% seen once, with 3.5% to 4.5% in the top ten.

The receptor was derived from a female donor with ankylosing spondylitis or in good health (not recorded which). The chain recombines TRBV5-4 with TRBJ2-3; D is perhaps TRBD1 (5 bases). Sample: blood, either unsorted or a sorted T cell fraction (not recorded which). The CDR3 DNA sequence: TGTGCCAGCAGCTTGGCCAGGGCCGCAGATACGCAGTATTTT. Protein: CASSLARAADTQYF.